Shown below are 20 T cell receptor beta chains from a single sample sequenced in a study of vaccination and CD4 T cells after COVID-19. Described treatment: roughly 10-day PBMC culture with coronavirus spike peptide pools or control peptides (ViraFEST assay). CD4+ T cells that had been cultured provided DNA sequenced with the Oncomine TCR Beta short-read assay. MiXCR, applied by TCRdb to the PCR reads, yields one record per CDR3 protein. In the table there are about 15,000 distinct CDR3 sequences, less than 70% of which are singletons. Their cognate antigens are unknown. The input for sequencing was CD4+ T cells from blood, cultured in vitro, taken before SARS-CoV-2 vaccination. The receptors derive from a human donor who had recovered from COVID-19.

The chain couples TRBV19 to TRBJ2-1; TRBD2 matches at 7 bases. The CDR3 is 14 amino acids. V dropped 7 bases and J dropped 5; count of bases not matched to a gene: 8. Per the germline V gene, CDR1 is LNHDA and CDR2 is SQIVND (reference sequence). The CDR3 DNA is TGTGCCAGTACTAGGACTAGTTCCCACAATGAGCAGTTCTTC. Protein: CASTRTSSHNEQFF.

This clonotype was seen a few times. The rearrangement links TRBV15 to TRBJ1-4; D is ambiguous. Germline CDR1 reads LNHNV; CDR2 reads YYDKDF (reference sequence). The CDR3 totals 15 residues. Between the trimmed V and J ends, which lost 1 base and 8 bases, there was a span of 14 bases. CDR3 loop: CATSRVQFQVEKLFF. The CDR3 DNA reads as TGTGCCACCAGCAGAGTCCAGTTCCAGGTGGAAAAACTGTTTTTT.

The rearrangement joins TRBV6-4 to TRBJ1-2; no clear D gene. Looked up from germline, CDR1 is MRHNA and CDR2 is SNTAGT. The CDR3 is made up of 17 amino acids. Trimming cost V 4 bases and J 0 bases, with 18 bases left between them. DNA for the CDR3: TGTGCCAGCAGTGGTGGTGGGAAAACTTTAGCTAACTATGGCTACACCTTC. This codes for CASSGGGKTLANYGYTF.

This clonotype was recorded a few times. The chain employs TRBV28 and TRBJ1-5; D is unresolved. The V end was cut by 0 bases, the J end by 1 base, with 4 bases between. This CDR3 has 14 residues. Germline V CDR1 and CDR2: MDHEN, SYDVKM. The CDR3 is CASSLWRSNQPQHF. In nucleotides, the CDR3 is TGTGCCAGCAGTTTATGGAGGAGCAATCAGCCCCAGCATTTT. The whole variable domain, filled in from reference TRBV28 and TRBJ1-5, reads DVKVTQSSRYLVKRTGEKVFLECVQDMDHENMFWYRQDPGLGLRLIYFSYDVKMKEKGDIPEGYSVSREKKERFSLILESASTNQTSMYLCASSLWRSNQPQHFGDGTRLSIL.

Only a few counts were recorded for this clonotype. The chain employs TRBV20-1 and TRBJ2-1, with TRBD1 as a possible D gene (5 bases). V was trimmed by 4 bases and J by 14 bases, leaving 18 bases between them. Germline CDR1 DFQATT, CDR2 SNEGSKA (reference sequence). The CDR3 length is 12 residues. The DNA of the CDR3 is TGCAGTGCTAAAGCTGGACATCTAAAGAAGTTCTTC. This sequence encodes CSAKAGHLKKFF.

The chain combines TRBV21-1 with TRBJ1-2; the listed D gene, TRBD1, was not tested against the DNA. TRBV21-1 is a recognized pseudogene. There are 16 residues in the CDR3. The CDR3 here is CASSKDGQGSDYGYTF. CDR3 nucleotide sequence: TGTGCCAGCAGCAAAGATGGGCAGGGGAGCGACTATGGCTACACCTTC.

This clonotype appeared a single time. The chain is built from TRBV11-3 and TRBJ1-6, with D hard to call. V was shortened by 5 bases and J by 6 bases, with 11 bases between the two germline ends. The CDR3 runs to 14 residues. The germline CDR1 and CDR2 sequences are SGHNT and YENEEA. CDR3 sequence (DNA): TGTGCCAGCAGCCTGAATTGGGGTAATTCACCCCTCCACTTT. Translated, it gives CASSLNWGNSPLHF. The full variable domain, completed using reference TRBV11-3 and TRBJ1-6, is EAGVVQSPRYKIIEKKQPVAFWCNPISGHNTLYWYLQNLGQGPELLIRYENEEAVDDSQLPKDRFSAERLKGVDSTLKIQPAELGDSAVYLCASSLNWGNSPLHFGNGTRLTVT.

V is TRBV7-9 and J is TRBJ2-7, with a weak D call TRBD2 (5 bases). The CDR3 runs 17 residues. Germline assignment: CDR1 SEHNR and CDR2 FQNEAQ (reference sequence). V was clipped by 0 bases and J by 0 bases, with 15 bases between them. CDR3: CASSLALGGRDSYEQYF. CDR3 sequence (DNA): TGTGCCAGCAGCTTAGCGCTTGGTGGGAGAGACTCCTACGAGCAGTACTTC.

The J gene is TRBJ1-1, the V gene TRBV7-3; D is possibly TRBD1 (5 bases). The V gene's germline CDR1 is SGHTA and CDR2 FQGTGA. V lost 4 bases and J 3 bases, leaving 9 bases between the germline ends. This CDR3 has 13 residues. This CDR3 is CASSWGTDTEAFF. Here the CDR3 DNA reads TGTGCCAGCAGCTGGGGGACGGACACTGAAGCTTTCTTT.

The chain recombines TRBV19 with TRBJ2-2; D is uncertain. Germline CDR1 is LNHDA and CDR2 is SQIVND (reference sequence). This CDR3 is built from 13 residues. The ends were cut back, 8 bases at V and 0 bases at J, with 7 bases in the middle. CDR3 loop: CASVYPNTGELFF. CDR3 in DNA: TGTGCCAGTGTGTACCCGAACACCGGGGAGCTGTTTTTT.

The V call is TRBV20-1, the J call TRBJ2-7, with 8 bases matching TRBD1. V trimming: 4 bases; J trimming: 1 base; junction bases outside the gene matches: 6. From germline, CDR1 is DFQATT and CDR2 SNEGSKA (reference sequence). The CDR3 has 14 residues. The CDR3 region is CSATTGTGSYEQYF. The CDR3 DNA follows: TGCAGTGCTACTACCGGGACAGGTTCCTACGAGCAGTACTTC.

V and J are TRBV20-1 and TRBJ1-1; TRBD1 might be the D (6 bases). This CDR3 spans 14 amino acids. CDR1 is DFQATT, CDR2 SNEGSKA, per germline (reference sequence). V gave up 6 bases and J gave up 11 bases, with 25 bases separating them. CDR3 nucleotides: TGCAGTGCCGAGCAAGGTCAGGGGAGTGGTCGGGCTTTCTTT. This encodes CSAEQGQGSGRAFF.

The J gene is TRBJ2-3, the V gene TRBV6-2 or TRBV6-3, with D possibly called TRBD1 or TRBD2 (5 bases each). The V end lost 0 bases, the J end lost 3 bases, and 19 bases lay between the germline ends. This CDR3 region has 18 residues. Looked up from germline, CDR1 is MNHEY and CDR2 is SVGEGT. CDR3 sequence: CASSYSPRDLGDTDTQYF. The DNA of the CDR3 is TGTGCCAGCAGTTACTCCCCCCGGGACCTCGGTGATACAGATACGCAGTATTTT.

The gene calls are TRBV10-3 and TRBJ2-2; the D is unclear. V was shortened by 10 bases and J by 0 bases, with 6 bases between the two germline ends. The CDR3 is 12 residues long. Germline assignment: CDR1 ENHRY and CDR2 SYGVKD. The CDR3 spells CATATNTGELFF. As DNA, the CDR3 is TGTGCCACCGCAACGAACACCGGGGAGCTGTTTTTT.

This sequence joins TRBV20-1 and TRBJ1-1; TRBD1 matches at 7 bases. Unmatched junction bases numbered 16, after V lost 5 bases and J lost 4 bases. The CDR3 has 16 amino acids. From germline, CDR1 is DFQATT and CDR2 SNEGSKA (reference sequence). The CDR3, as DNA: TGCAGTGCTTCGCGGGATATGGCGACAGGGCCCACTGAAGCTTTCTTT. This codes for CSASRDMATGPTEAFF.

A word on this clonotype: Sequence at one end of the junction differs from germline and may be a read error. The CDR3 loop is CASGYTGGGQYF. As DNA, the CDR3 is TGTGCCAGCGGTTACACGGGAGGGGGCCAGTACTTC. The chain links TRBV6-2 or TRBV6-3 to TRBJ2-5; 8 nucleotides match TRBD2. Germline CDR1 MNHEY, CDR2 SVGEGT. CDR3 length equals 12 residues.

The chain uses TRBV15 and TRBJ1-2; weak D call: TRBD1 (6 bases). Trimming removed 4 bases from V and 7 bases from J, with 19 bases in between. CDR3 length: 15 residues. Per germline, CDR1 LNHNV and CDR2 YYDKDF (reference sequence). The CDR3 DNA is TGTGCCACCAGCATATTTAGGGGGTTGGCAGGTGGCTACACCTTC. Translation gives CATSIFRGLAGGYTF.

This chain uses TRBV5-1 with TRBJ2-5, with D perhaps matching TRBD2 (6 bases). Trimming shortened V by 7 bases and J by 9 bases, and 7 bases separated the two germline ends. The CDR3 consists of 9 residues. CDR1 and CDR2 (germline): SGHRS, YFSETQ. The CDR3 here is CASWEAQYF. CDR3 bases: TGCGCCAGCTGGGAGGCCCAGTACTTC. The full variable domain, rest sourced from reference TRBV5-1 and TRBJ2-5, is KAGVTQTPRYLIKTRGQQVTLSCSPISGHRSVSWYQQTPGQGLQFLFEYFSETQRNKGNFPGRFSGRQFSNSRSEMNVSTLELGDSALYLCASWEAQYFGPGTRLLVL.

The chain joins TRBV19 to TRBJ1-5; D gene uncertain. V lost 6 bases, J lost 3 bases, and 15 bases lay in between. Germline V lookup: CDR1 LNHDA, CDR2 SQIVND (reference sequence). The CDR3 covers 15 residues. In DNA form, the CDR3 reads TGTGCCAGTAGCAGCAGTATCAGGTCCAATCAGCCCCAGCATTTT. Translated, it gives CASSSSIRSNQPQHF.

This clonotype came up a few times. The rearrangement links TRBV24-1 to TRBJ1-1; a weak D match, TRBD1 (5 bases). The germline V gene encodes CDR1 KGHDR and CDR2 SFDVKD. With 3 bases removed from V and 7 bases from J, the gap between germline ends came to 11 bases. The CDR3 covers 13 residues. The CDR3 DNA sequence: TGTGCCACCAGTGATCCCGGGACGGGTGAAGCTTTCTTT. Residues: CATSDPGTGEAFF.